These 22 T cell receptor beta chains originate from one sample sequenced in a study of blood T cell repertoires in COVID-19. Assay: immunoSEQ multiplex PCR; the TCRdb copy retains only in-frame clones and omits some. The profile covers a few hundred thousand clones, with approximately 90% appearing a single time and about 2.2% taken by the ten largest. Sequencing was carried out using PBMCs or T cells enriched from blood (not recorded which). These TCRs come from a woman between 18 and 29 years old who had recovered from COVID-19.

The rearrangement joins TRBV12-1 to TRBJ1-4; TRBD1, as called in the table, went unchecked against the DNA. TRBV12-1 is reported as a pseudogene. This CDR3 has 14 residues. The CDR3 loop reads CASSLTGVNEKLFF. The CDR3 DNA reads as TGTGCCAGCAGCTTGACAGGGGTGAATGAAAAACTGTTTTTT.

This chain links TRBV6-5 with TRBJ1-2, with TRBD1 identical over 7 bases. After removal of 6 bases from V and 4 bases from J, the junction contained 8 bases not matched to a gene. The CDR3 consists of 14 residues. Germline-derived CDR1 and CDR2 are MNHEY and SVGAGI. In DNA, the CDR3 is TGTGCCAGCAGGGGGAGACAGGGAGTCTATGGCTACACCTTC. It encodes CASRGRQGVYGYTF.

The chain uses TRBV25-1 and TRBJ1-1; no reliable D call. With 6 bases removed from V and 8 bases from J, the gap between germline ends came to 10 bases. Germline loops: CDR1 MGHDK, CDR2 SYGVNS. The CDR3 runs 11 residues. The CDR3: CASRMGREAFF. CDR3 coding DNA: TGTGCCAGCAGGATGGGCAGAGAAGCTTTCTTT.

This clone appeared a single time. The CDR3 sequence: CASSSGQDQETQYF. In DNA form, the CDR3 reads TGCGCCAGCAGCTCGGGACAGGACCAAGAGACCCAGTACTTC. This chain joins TRBV5-1 and TRBJ2-5; 8 bases map to TRBD1. V lost 3 bases to trimming and J lost 0 bases; unmatched junction nucleotides: 1. The CDR3 contains 14 residues. Germline values: CDR1 SGHRS, CDR2 YFSETQ.

J is TRBJ1-2 and V is TRBV14; D not resolved. Germline CDR1 SGHDN, CDR2 FVKESK. This CDR3 contains 13 residues. The germline V and J ends were trimmed by 0 bases and 7 bases, with 9 bases remaining between them. CDR3 nucleotides: TGTGCCAGCAGCCAAGATGGTGAGGTTGGCTACACCTTC. It specifies CASSQDGEVGYTF.

The chain employs TRBV28 and TRBJ1-2; 7 bases are shared with TRBD1. The V gene's germline CDR1 is MDHEN and CDR2 SYDVKM. Unmatched junction bases numbered 15, after V lost 0 bases and J lost 8 bases. The CDR3 runs 17 residues. CDR3 residues: CASSLWSGQGVGFGYTF. For the CDR3, the DNA is TGTGCCAGCAGTTTATGGTCGGGGCAGGGGGTAGGGTTCGGCTACACCTTC.

V usage is TRBV2 and J usage is TRBJ2-1; 8 nucleotides agree with TRBD2. V lost 1 base to trimming and J lost 3 bases; unmatched junction nucleotides: 2. The CDR3 covers 15 residues. CDR1 SNHLY and CDR2 FYNNEI come from the germline V gene. For the CDR3, the DNA is TGTGCCAGCAGTGAAGGACTAGCGAACTACAATGAGCAGTTCTTC. This codes for CASSEGLANYNEQFF.

The chain links TRBV28 to TRBJ2-1; D gene unclear. CDR3 size: 18 residues. Deletions cut 6 bases from V and 0 bases from J, with 21 bases between. Germline-derived CDR1 and CDR2 are MDHEN and SYDVKM. The CDR3 spells CASRPGSPLGSSYNEQFF. DNA for the CDR3: TGTGCCAGCAGACCTGGGTCGCCCTTGGGCAGCTCCTACAATGAGCAGTTCTTC.

The V call is TRBV14, the J call TRBJ1-1; no clear D gene. The CDR3 has 14 residues. Germline CDR1 SGHDN, CDR2 FVKESK. With 1 base removed from V and 1 base from J, the gap between germline ends came to 7 bases. CDR3 loop: CASSQVLQNTEAFF. The CDR3 DNA reads TGTGCCAGCAGCCAAGTTTTACAGAACACTGAAGCTTTCTTT.

The chain joins TRBV5-6 to TRBJ1-4, with 8 bases that match TRBD1. J lost 8 bases, V lost 4 bases, and 7 bases had no gene match. Per germline, CDR1 SGHDT and CDR2 YYEEEE. There are 14 residues in the CDR3. CDR3 in DNA: TGTGCCAGCAGCGCACAGGGGGAGGGCGAAAAACTGTTTTTT. It codes for CASSAQGEGEKLFF.

This rearrangement joins TRBV7-3 to TRBJ1-2; maybe TRBD1 (6 bases). This CDR3 contains 13 residues. Germline CDR1 is SGHTA and CDR2 is FQGTGA. Trimming shortened V by 3 bases and J by 8 bases, and 13 bases separated the two germline ends. The DNA of the CDR3 is TGTGCCAGCAGCTTGGGGGCCCTCGAGGGCTACACCTTC. It specifies CASSLGALEGYTF.

The gene calls are TRBV19 and TRBJ1-1; 7 bases fit TRBD1. Germline V gene data show CDR1 as LNHDA and CDR2 as SQIVND (reference sequence). With V trimmed by 4 bases and J by 1 base, 9 bases remained unmatched. The CDR3 has 16 amino acids. CDR3 DNA: TGTGCCAGTAGTAACCGACAGGGTGGAACGAACACTGAAGCTTTCTTT. It codes for CASSNRQGGTNTEAFF.

The chain links TRBV12-3 or TRBV12-4 to TRBJ1-2; 8 bases align to TRBD1. Trimming at V came to 3 bases and at J to 7 bases, leaving 1 base not matched to a gene. This CDR3 is 12 amino acids long. The CDR3 DNA reads TGTGCCAGCAGTTTCACAGGGGGTGGCTACACCTTC. Amino acid sequence: CASSFTGGGYTF.

J is TRBJ2-1 and V is TRBV2, with D possibly being TRBD1 (6 bases). V lost 8 bases and J lost 5, with 10 bases in between. The germline CDR1 and CDR2 sequences are SNHLY and FYNNEI. The CDR3 has 12 residues. The CDR3 reads CASDRRNNEQFF. Here the CDR3 DNA reads TGTGCCAGCGACAGGAGAAACAATGAGCAGTTCTTC.

This chain joins TRBV27 and TRBJ2-7, with 11 nucleotides matching TRBD2. Germline V lookup: CDR1 MNHEY, CDR2 SMNVEV (reference sequence). CDR3 length equals 16 residues. V was pared by 6 bases and J by 2 bases, with 9 bases of the junction left unmatched. CDR3 bases: TGTGCCAGCAGCCCCCCCCCGGGACTAGCGGCCTACGAGCAGTACTTC. Its translation is CASSPPPGLAAYEQYF.

The chain couples TRBV7-2 to TRBJ2-1; D perhaps matches TRBD2 (6 bases). Germline V gene lookup returns CDR1 SGHTA and CDR2 FQGNSA. Trimming removed 4 bases from V and 12 bases from J, with 16 bases in between. This CDR3 comprises 13 residues. The CDR3 is CASSYSAGPWQFF. DNA for the CDR3: TGTGCCAGCAGCTATTCAGCGGGCCCGTGGCAGTTCTTC.

Only a few counts were recorded for this clone. This rearrangement joins TRBV9 to TRBJ1-2, with D maybe TRBD1 (6 bases). This CDR3 has 14 amino acids. Per germline, CDR1 SGDLS and CDR2 YYNGEE. V was pared by 7 bases and J by 5 bases, with 18 bases between. CDR3 sequence reads: CASARDTQMYGYTF. CDR3 in DNA: TGTGCCAGCGCCCGGGACACCCAAATGTATGGCTACACCTTC.

The genes are TRBV25-1 and TRBJ2-7; tentative D call: TRBD1 (6 bases). The CDR3 contains 15 residues. Trimming cost V 1 base and J 1 base, with 11 bases left between them. Germline V lookup: CDR1 MGHDK, CDR2 SYGVNS. For the CDR3, the DNA is TGTGCCAGCAGTGAATCGACAGGACCTTCCTACGAGCAGTACTTC. Translated: CASSESTGPSYEQYF.

This clone came up a few times. The chain carries TRBV5-6 and TRBJ2-2, with D perhaps matching TRBD2 (6 bases). Trimming stripped 0 bases from V and 7 bases from J, with 19 bases between. Germline-derived CDR1 and CDR2 are SGHDT and YYEEEE. This CDR3 region has 17 residues. The CDR3 loop reads CASSLGVWRDGVGELFF. CDR3 nucleotides: TGTGCCAGCAGCTTGGGGGTGTGGCGGGATGGTGTCGGGGAGCTGTTTTTT.

The chain combines TRBV5-1 with TRBJ1-3; tentative D call: TRBD1 (6 bases). The V gene's germline CDR1 is SGHRS and CDR2 YFSETQ. The length of the CDR3 is 15 residues. V lost 3 bases and J lost 1, with 11 bases in between. CDR3 nucleotides: TGCGCCAGCAGCTCGTCAGGGGCGTCTGGAAACACCATATATTTT. Translated, it gives CASSSSGASGNTIYF.

The chain employs TRBV5-6 and TRBJ2-5, with unresolved D. CDR1 is SGHDT, CDR2 YYEEEE, per germline. The V end was cut by 0 bases, the J end by 1 base, with 7 bases between. The CDR3 runs 14 residues. The CDR3: CASSLAAGQETQYF. The CDR3 nucleotides are TGTGCCAGCAGCTTGGCCGCAGGCCAAGAGACCCAGTACTTC.

V usage is TRBV11-2 and J usage is TRBJ2-7; perhaps TRBD2 as D (6 bases). This CDR3 has 16 amino acids. Germline V gene data show CDR1 as SGHAT and CDR2 as FQNNGV. Between the trimmed V and J ends, which lost 0 bases and 6 bases, there was a span of 18 bases. The CDR3 reads CASSLEVGGAKREQYF. The DNA for the CDR3 is TGTGCCAGCAGCTTAGAAGTTGGAGGGGCTAAGCGCGAGCAGTACTTC.